Shown below are 18 T cell receptor beta chains from a single sample sequenced in a study of cytomegalovirus exposure and HLA in healthy donors (dated by TCRdb to about 2017). Preparation of the library involved the immunoSEQ multiplex PCR assay. For the multiplex PCR, a mixture combining 60 forward primers for TCR Vbeta segments and 13 reverse primers for TCR Jbeta segments was used. This is the immuneACCESS table as TCRdb keeps it, with only in-frame sequences that have V and J called. A part of the clones is gone; compared with another copy, unresolved V genes explain less than half, and the rest is unexplained. Counted in this sample were more than 80,000 clones; 64% of them appeared once. Together, the top ten hold 3.2% of the sample. Input material: PBMCs. Every receptor here comes from a man aged 60 to 69 in good health and CMV-seronegative.

The chain links TRBV11-3 to TRBJ2-3; 9 bases are a match to TRBD2. CDR1 and CDR2 from the germline V gene are SGHNT and YENEEA. This CDR3 has 17 amino acids. Trimming cost V 3 bases and J 3 bases; bases outside gene matches: 10. CDR3 residues: CASSLYPGTSRTDTQYF. The CDR3 DNA sequence: TGTGCCAGCAGCTTGTATCCCGGGACTAGCCGTACAGATACGCAGTATTTT. Filled out from reference TRBV11-3 and TRBJ2-3, the complete variable domain reads EAGVVQSPRYKIIEKKQPVAFWCNPISGHNTLYWYLQNLGQGPELLIRYENEEAVDDSQLPKDRFSAERLKGVDSTLKIQPAELGDSAVYLCASSLYPGTSRTDTQYFGPGTRLTVL.

This chain uses TRBV10-1 with TRBJ1-2, with TRBD1 identical over 8 bases. Germline V gene data show CDR1 as WNHNN and CDR2 as SYGVQD (reference sequence). The CDR3 has 17 residues. After removal of 7 bases from V and 4 bases from J, the junction contained 17 bases not matched to a gene. CDR3 coding DNA: TGCGCCAGCACCCTAGGAGACAGGGGCCCCTCCGTCTATGGCTACACCTTC. Translated: CASTLGDRGPSVYGYTF.

This sequence joins TRBV6-1 and TRBJ2-1; 7 nucleotides agree with TRBD2. Germline V gene lookup returns CDR1 MNHNS and CDR2 SASEGT. This CDR3 is built from 14 residues. Germline trimming cut 5 bases from V and 0 bases from J; bases unmatched to any gene: 1. The CDR3 loop reads CASSSSGSYNEQFF. CDR3 sequence (DNA): TGTGCCAGCAGTTCTAGCGGCTCCTACAATGAGCAGTTCTTC.

This clone was detected a few times. The gene calls are TRBV9 and TRBJ2-7; possible D gene TRBD2, 5 bases. The CDR3 length is 16 residues. Trimming shortened V by 3 bases and J by 4 bases, and 20 bases separated the two germline ends. CDR1 and CDR2 from the germline V gene are SGDLS and YYNGEE. CDR3 protein: CASSAGGALGFYEQYF. CDR3 DNA: TGTGCCAGCAGCGCTGGAGGCGCGCTGGGGTTTTACGAGCAGTACTTC.

This chain connects TRBV5-1 to TRBJ2-5; 7 nucleotides match TRBD2. V trimming: 3 bases; J trimming: 11 bases; junction bases outside the gene matches: 10. The CDR3 spans 13 residues. Per germline, CDR1 SGHRS and CDR2 YFSETQ. The CDR3 DNA reads as TGCGCCAGCAGCTCCACATGGAGCGGGATGCAGTACTTC. Translating gives CASSSTWSGMQYF.

The chain uses TRBV2 and TRBJ1-5, with no clear D. This CDR3 has 15 amino acids. V was cut by 6 bases and J by 2 bases, with 14 bases left in between. CDR1 is SNHLY and CDR2 is FYNNEI in the germline V gene. The CDR3 DNA reads as TGTGCCAGCAGCTCTACCCCCTTTGGCAATCAGCCCCAGCATTTT. This encodes CASSSTPFGNQPQHF.

In this sample, this clone turned up once. The chain joins TRBV7-9 to TRBJ1-5, with 9 bases matching TRBD1. The CDR3 contains 14 residues. CDR1 is SEHNR and CDR2 is FQNEAQ in the germline V gene (reference sequence). Unmatched junction bases numbered 1, after V lost 1 base and J lost 6 bases. CDR3 sequence: CASSLGQGGQPQHF. Written as DNA, the CDR3 is TGTGCCAGCAGCTTAGGACAGGGGGGTCAGCCCCAGCATTTT.

J is TRBJ2-1 and V is TRBV7-9; possible D gene TRBD2, 7 bases. CDR1 and CDR2 (germline): SEHNR, FQNEAQ (reference sequence). Between the trimmed V and J ends, which lost 4 bases and 4 bases, there was a span of 14 bases. The CDR3 sequence is 15 residues long. The CDR3: CASSYPGGIYNEQFF. The CDR3 DNA is TGTGCCAGCAGCTACCCGGGGGGCATTTACAATGAGCAGTTCTTC.

The chain joins TRBV5-4 to TRBJ1-1; 8 positions agree with TRBD1. V shed 4 bases and J 8 bases; nucleotides not matched to a gene: 4. This CDR3 contains 12 residues. CDR1 is SGHNT, CDR2 YYREEE, per germline (reference sequence). The CDR3 reads CASSGDRIEAFF. The CDR3 region has the DNA TGTGCCAGCAGCGGGGACAGGATCGAAGCTTTCTTT.

This clone has more than one count but fewer than ten. The chain combines TRBV11-1 with TRBJ2-3; 12 bases map to TRBD2. The length of the CDR3 is 16 residues. V trimming: 7 bases; J trimming: 10 bases; junction bases outside the gene matches: 15. Per germline, CDR1 SGHAT and CDR2 FQDESV (reference sequence). CDR3 in amino acids: CASTTEGLAGGRAQYF. The CDR3 DNA sequence: TGTGCCAGCACCACCGAGGGGCTAGCGGGGGGGCGGGCGCAGTATTTT.

This chain connects TRBV29-1 to TRBJ1-2; no firm D call. Deletions cut 3 bases from V and 0 bases from J, with 11 bases between. The CDR3 totals 14 residues. Germline V lookup: CDR1 SQVTM, CDR2 ANQGSEA. Here the CDR3 DNA reads TGCAGCGTTGAGGAGCAGCGATCTAACTATGGCTACACCTTC. This translates into CSVEEQRSNYGYTF.

The DNA of the CDR3 is TGTGCCAGCAGCCCGGGACTAGCGGTGGGGACAGATACGCAGTATTTT. The encoded protein is CASSPGLAVGTDTQYF. This chain uses TRBV11-3 with TRBJ2-3, with 11 bases that match TRBD2. CDR3 size: 16 residues. The V gene end was trimmed by 5 bases and the J gene end by 3 bases; junction bases not matched to a gene: 7. From germline, CDR1 is SGHNT and CDR2 YENEEA.

This chain connects TRBV28 to TRBJ2-3; 7 bases fit TRBD2. CDR3 length equals 15 residues. The germline gives CDR1 MDHEN, CDR2 SYDVKM. V trimming: 3 bases; J trimming: 1 base; junction bases outside the gene matches: 4. For the CDR3, the DNA is TGTGCCAGCAGTTTCCGACTAGCAGGCACAGATACGCAGTATTTT. Translating gives CASSFRLAGTDTQYF.

The chain uses TRBV6-1 and TRBJ1-2; no definite D call. CDR3 length: 12 amino acids. Germline lookup yields CDR1 MNHNS and CDR2 SASEGT. Trimming took 3 bases from V and 14 from J, leaving 16 bases between them. The CDR3 is CASSENFPVETF. Here the CDR3 DNA reads TGTGCCAGCAGTGAGAATTTCCCCGTAGAAACCTTC.

J is TRBJ1-2 and V is TRBV19; D is uncertain. Trimming pared 3 bases from V and 8 bases from J, leaving 10 bases between. CDR3 length: 12 amino acids. Germline CDR1 is LNHDA and CDR2 is SQIVND (reference sequence). CDR3 in amino acids: CASSIQRLGYTF. CDR3 nucleotide sequence: TGTGCCAGTAGTATTCAGAGGCTGGGCTACACCTTC.

The V gene is TRBV6-5, the J gene TRBJ2-4, with a weak D call TRBD2 (7 bases). Germline V lookup: CDR1 MNHEY, CDR2 SVGAGI. Trimming took 0 bases from V and 8 from J, leaving 14 bases between them. The CDR3 sequence is 15 residues long. The chain's CDR3 is CASSYSWGGAYIQYF. CDR3 DNA: TGTGCCAGCAGTTACTCGTGGGGGGGCGCTTACATTCAGTACTTC.

V is TRBV18 and J is TRBJ1-4; perhaps TRBD1 as D (5 bases). V was trimmed by 6 bases and J by 3 bases, leaving 11 bases between them. Germline loops: CDR1 KGHSH, CDR2 LQKENI. The CDR3 sequence is 14 residues long. In DNA, the CDR3 is TGTGCCAGCTCGCGAGGACACCCTAATGAAAAACTGTTTTTT. It is translated as CASSRGHPNEKLFF.

The V gene is TRBV5-1, the J gene TRBJ2-1; 7 bases are a match to TRBD2. This CDR3 has 16 amino acids. Germline V gene lookup returns CDR1 SGHRS and CDR2 YFSETQ. Trimming removed 0 bases from V and 0 bases from J; junction bases left unmatched: 3. The CDR3 loop is CASSLASGGSYNEQFF. CDR3 DNA: TGCGCCAGCAGCTTGGCTAGCGGAGGCTCCTACAATGAGCAGTTCTTC. Combining the CDR3 with reference TRBV5-1 and TRBJ2-1 gives the whole variable domain KAGVTQTPRYLIKTRGQQVTLSCSPISGHRSVSWYQQTPGQGLQFLFEYFSETQRNKGNFPGRFSGRQFSNSRSEMNVSTLELGDSALYLCASSLASGGSYNEQFFGPGTRLTVL.